This record looks at one TCR beta chain sequence and its context. No antigen is known for it. This sample stems from a study of radiotherapy plus CTLA-4 blockade in lung cancer. Study as a whole: Objective responses were recorded in around a sixth of patients, with disease control recorded in about 30%.

Germline CDR1 is MGHRA and CDR2 is YSYEKL. The CDR3 is 16 residues long. Trimming left V 4 bases short and J 8 bases short, with 20 bases between. Here immunoSEQ multiplex PCR was the method, and the copy in TCRdb shows in-frame clones only, minus some. The repertoire holds 50,000 to 65,000 clones, with around 79% as singletons. Notes on the study in general: In blood, TCR clones derived from the tumor expanded after radiotherapy plus ipilimumab. Alongside interferon-beta, early blood T cell clone dynamics were reportedly the best predictor of response.

The chain couples TRBV4-1 to TRBJ1-4; TRBD1 might be the D (6 bases). The source of this sequence is a human donor with non-small cell lung cancer who had a complete response to radiotherapy plus ipilimumab. This specimen was peripheral blood, taken from a patient treated with radiotherapy plus ipilimumab. The CDR3 DNA follows: TGCGCCAGCAGCCGAGGGGAGGGGGGGATGAAGGAAAAACTGTTTTTT. As protein: CASSRGEGGMKEKLFF.